Each of the 27 T cell receptor beta chains below was sequenced from the same sample in a study of cytomegalovirus exposure and HLA in healthy donors. PCR was performed using 60 Vbeta and 13 Jbeta primers. Produced via immunoSEQ multiplex PCR; TCRdb's table is partial and in-frame only. The table shows about 190,000 clones, with roughly 75% occurring only once. The sample taken for sequencing was PBMCs. These TCRs come from a man aged 25-45 years in good health and CMV-seropositive.

The rearrangement links TRBV6-5 to TRBJ2-1, with 8 bases aligning to TRBD1. The CDR3 is 15 amino acids. V lost 1 base to trimming and J lost 9 bases; unmatched junction nucleotides: 8. Germline assignment: CDR1 MNHEY and CDR2 SVGAGI. Here the CDR3 reads CASSYFPGTGREQFF. CDR3 DNA: TGTGCCAGCAGTTACTTTCCCGGGACAGGCCGTGAGCAGTTCTTC.

This sequence joins TRBV6-5 and TRBJ2-1, with D unresolved. V lost 4 bases to trimming and J lost 6 bases, with 16 bases between them. The CDR3 has 15 amino acids. CDR1 and CDR2 from the germline V gene are MNHEY and SVGAGI. This CDR3 is CASSSRNSKLNEQFF. The CDR3 nucleotides are TGTGCCAGCAGTTCCCGCAACAGCAAACTCAATGAGCAGTTCTTC.

The sample holds a few counts of this clone. The chain links TRBV7-2 to TRBJ2-3, with 8 positions matching TRBD2. Trimming took 0 bases from V and 3 from J; bases not matched to a gene: 11. CDR3 length: 18 amino acids. Per germline, CDR1 SGHTA and CDR2 FQGNSA. For the CDR3, the DNA is TGTGCCAGCAGCTTAGCGCTTCGCGGGGGGACGTGGACAGATACGCAGTATTTT. This translates into CASSLALRGGTWTDTQYF.

This clone has more than one count but fewer than ten. This chain joins TRBV30 and TRBJ1-4; maybe TRBD1 (6 bases). Trimming left V 1 base short and J 8 bases short, with 14 bases between. The CDR3 is made up of 14 amino acids. Germline CDR1 reads GTSNPN; CDR2 reads SVGIG (reference sequence). The CDR3 loop is CAWSGTVKREKLFF. The CDR3 nucleotides read TGTGCCTGGAGTGGGACAGTGAAACGGGAAAAACTGTTTTTT.

This chain joins TRBV12-5 and TRBJ1-2; no reliable D call. V gave up 4 bases and J gave up 5 bases, with 11 bases separating them. The germline V gene encodes CDR1 LGHNT and CDR2 FRNRAP. The CDR3 runs 13 residues. DNA for the CDR3: TGTGCTAGTGGTTCGGTGCGGGGTTATGGCTACACCTTC. The encoded protein is CASGSVRGYGYTF.

This chain joins TRBV18 and TRBJ1-5; maybe TRBD1 (6 bases). The germline gives CDR1 KGHSH, CDR2 LQKENI. The CDR3 is 14 amino acids. The ends were cut back, 4 bases at V and 6 bases at J, with 13 bases in the middle. The CDR3 protein is CASSQGAGVQPQHF. For the CDR3, the DNA is TGTGCCAGCTCACAAGGAGCAGGGGTTCAGCCCCAGCATTTT. Filled out from reference TRBV18 and TRBJ1-5, the complete variable domain reads NAGVMQNPRHLVRRRGQEARLRCSPMKGHSHVYWYRQLPEEGLKFMVYLQKENIIDESGMPKERFSAEFPKEGPSILRIQQVVRGDSAAYFCASSQGAGVQPQHFGDGTRLSIL.

In its sample, this clone was seen once. The chain recombines TRBV6-1 with TRBJ2-3; tentative D call: TRBD1 (7 bases). CDR3 length: 14 residues. CDR1 is MNHNS and CDR2 is SASEGT in the germline V gene. V gave up 5 bases and J gave up 6 bases, with 15 bases separating them. CDR3 DNA sequence: TGTGCCAGCAGTCCCCCAGGGGGGCGGGATACGCAGTATTTT. It specifies CASSPPGGRDTQYF.

The chain recombines TRBV30 with TRBJ1-4; 7 nucleotides line up with TRBD1. V was clipped by 4 bases and J by 3 bases; unmatched bases: 8. The CDR3 runs 15 residues. Germline lookup yields CDR1 GTSNPN and CDR2 SVGIG (reference sequence). The CDR3 DNA reads TGTGCCTGGAAAAAGGGGGCCCTTGCTAATGAAAAACTGTTTTTT. This sequence encodes CAWKKGALANEKLFF.

The rearrangement joins TRBV6-1 to TRBJ2-7, with a weak D call TRBD2 (7 bases). The germline CDR1 and CDR2 sequences are MNHNS and SASEGT. The V gene lost 2 bases and the J gene lost 9 bases, with 17 bases spanning the gap. This CDR3 has 14 amino acids. The CDR3 DNA reads TGTGCCAGCAGTGAAAGATCCGGGGGGCCAGGGCAGTACTTC. It is translated as CASSERSGGPGQYF.

The gene calls are TRBV18 and TRBJ2-7; possible D gene TRBD2, 5 bases. The V end was cut by 0 bases, the J end by 0 bases, with 12 bases between. This CDR3 contains 16 residues. CDR1 KGHSH and CDR2 LQKENI come from the germline V gene. CDR3 protein: CASSPPSLGSSYEQYF. The CDR3 DNA sequence: TGTGCCAGCTCACCACCGTCCCTTGGGAGCTCCTACGAGCAGTACTTC.

This clone was picked up a small number of times. This chain connects TRBV25-1 to TRBJ2-5; perhaps TRBD2 as D (5 bases). The CDR3 totals 14 residues. CDR1 is MGHDK, CDR2 SYGVNS, per germline. Trimming shortened V by 3 bases and J by 4 bases, and 12 bases separated the two germline ends. The CDR3 sequence: CASSELSEGETQYF. In nucleotides, the CDR3 is TGTGCCAGCAGTGAGCTCTCAGAGGGAGAGACCCAGTACTTC.

The rearrangement uses TRBV18 and TRBJ2-3; weak D call: TRBD1 (5 bases). Germline V CDR1 and CDR2: KGHSH, LQKENI. This CDR3 comprises 14 residues. V lost 3 bases and J 4 bases, leaving 11 bases between the germline ends. The CDR3 coding sequence is TGTGCCAGCTCACCGTCGCAGGGCCCAGATACGCAGTATTTT. This translates into CASSPSQGPDTQYF.

V usage is TRBV27 and J usage is TRBJ1-5, with D hard to call. CDR1 and CDR2 (germline): MNHEY, SMNVEV (reference sequence). V was clipped by 4 bases and J by 0 bases, with 13 bases between them. This CDR3 spans 16 amino acids. CDR3 DNA: TGTGCCAGCAGTTCCCTGACCCAGGTTAGCAATCAGCCCCAGCATTTT. It translates to CASSSLTQVSNQPQHF.

The CDR3 reads CASSRWTSGGAIVGNEQFF. CDR3 DNA: TGCGCCAGCAGCCGGTGGACTAGCGGGGGGGCCATTGTGGGCAATGAGCAGTTCTTC. The chain employs TRBV5-1 and TRBJ2-1; 15 bases are a match to TRBD2. Per the germline V gene, CDR1 is SGHRS and CDR2 is YFSETQ. With V trimmed by 4 bases and J by 6 bases, 14 bases remained unmatched. The CDR3 is 19 amino acids. The whole variable domain, remainder taken from reference TRBV5-1 and TRBJ2-1, is KAGVTQTPRYLIKTRGQQVTLSCSPISGHRSVSWYQQTPGQGLQFLFEYFSETQRNKGNFPGRFSGRQFSNSRSEMNVSTLELGDSALYLCASSRWTSGGAIVGNEQFFGPGTRLTVL.

The chain joins TRBV28 to TRBJ2-7, with 10 positions matching TRBD1. The CDR3 extends over 15 amino acids. Germline V lookup: CDR1 MDHEN, CDR2 SYDVKM. J lost 3 bases, V lost 5 bases, and 7 bases had no gene match. Here the CDR3 DNA reads TGTGCCAGCAGTGCACCGGGACAGGGGTTCTACGAGCAGTACTTC. Amino acids: CASSAPGQGFYEQYF.

This sequence joins TRBV29-1 and TRBJ2-3; 11 nucleotides match TRBD2. The CDR3 is 14 amino acids. V lost 7 bases and J lost 10; bases outside the gene matches: 13. The V gene's germline CDR1 is SQVTM and CDR2 ANQGSEA. CDR3 sequence (DNA): TGCAGCGCCACGACTAGCGGGATAACAGACGCGCAGTATTTT. As protein: CSATTSGITDAQYF.

The gene calls are TRBV5-1 and TRBJ2-2; 10 bases fit TRBD2. Germline V gene data show CDR1 as SGHRS and CDR2 as YFSETQ. V shed 2 bases, J shed 7 bases, and the junction held 2 bases outside the gene matches. The CDR3 spans 14 residues. In nucleotides, the CDR3 is TGCGCCAGCAGCTTAGCGGGAGGGCTCGGGGAGCTGTTTTTT. It translates to CASSLAGGLGELFF.

V usage is TRBV5-1 and J usage is TRBJ2-3, with 14 bases fitting TRBD2. This CDR3 is 16 amino acids long. Germline assignment: CDR1 SGHRS and CDR2 YFSETQ. V lost 4 bases, J lost 4 bases, and 5 bases stayed unmatched. CDR3 sequence: CASSRLAGGLADTQYF. In nucleotides, the CDR3 is TGCGCCAGCAGCCGACTAGCGGGGGGGCTTGCAGATACGCAGTATTTT.

The chain recombines TRBV7-3 with TRBJ2-2; 8 bases are shared with TRBD1. Germline loops: CDR1 SGHTA, CDR2 FQGTGA. The CDR3 has 13 residues. The V gene end was trimmed by 4 bases and the J gene end by 8 bases; junction bases not matched to a gene: 3. This CDR3 is CASSSRQGGELFF. CDR3 nucleotides: TGTGCCAGCAGCTCCAGACAGGGGGGGGAGCTGTTTTTT. The full variable domain, in which reference TRBV7-3 and TRBJ2-2 provide the parts outside the CDR3, is GAGVSQTPSNKVTEKGKYVELRCDPISGHTALYWYRQSLGQGPEFLIYFQGTGAADDSGLPNDRFFAVRPEGSVSTLKIQRTERGDSAVYLCASSSRQGGELFFGEGSRLTVL.

V is TRBV7-2 and J is TRBJ2-7; TRBD2 matches at 13 bases. Germline trimming cut 4 bases from V and 7 bases from J; bases unmatched to any gene: 10. CDR1 SGHTA and CDR2 FQGNSA come from the germline V gene. This CDR3 region has 16 residues. DNA of the CDR3: TGTGCCAGCAGCTCGGCTCCGGGACTAGCGGGAAGGGAGCAGTACTTC. Its translation: CASSSAPGLAGREQYF.

This clone was detected only a few times. V usage is TRBV5-1 and J usage is TRBJ1-1, with D possibly TRBD1 on 6 matching bases. Per the germline V gene, CDR1 is SGHRS and CDR2 is YFSETQ. V was shortened by 0 bases and J by 9 bases, with 15 bases between the two germline ends. This CDR3 region has 14 residues. DNA for the CDR3: TGCGCCAGCAGCTTGGACAGGGCATCCCCTCAAGCTTTCTTT. It codes for CASSLDRASPQAFF.

This sequence joins TRBV7-3 and TRBJ2-3; 7 positions match TRBD2. Germline CDR1 SGHTA, CDR2 FQGTGA. The ends lost 5 bases at V and 1 base at J; junction bases unmatched: 9. CDR3 size: 16 residues. CDR3 DNA: TGTGCCAGCAGCCTGACAAGCGGGACTGGCACAGATACGCAGTATTTT. This gives the protein CASSLTSGTGTDTQYF.

The chain couples TRBV7-9 to TRBJ1-2, with D unclear. Trimming took 3 bases from V and 1 from J, leaving 6 bases between them. CDR1 and CDR2 from the germline V gene are SEHNR and FQNEAQ (reference sequence). This CDR3 is 13 amino acids long. DNA for the CDR3: TGTGCCAGCAGCTTTGAGAATAACTATGGCTACACCTTC. Protein sequence: CASSFENNYGYTF.

The V call is TRBV7-9, the J call TRBJ2-5; 11 bases are shared with TRBD1. Germline lookup yields CDR1 SEHNR and CDR2 FQNEAQ (reference sequence). There are 15 residues in the CDR3. Unmatched junction bases numbered 7, after V lost 5 bases and J lost 5 bases. The CDR3 coding sequence is TGTGCCAGCAGCCCTTGGACAGGGGGCGAGGAGACCCAGTACTTC. It encodes CASSPWTGGEETQYF.

The V gene is TRBV7-3, the J gene TRBJ2-5, with 12 bases aligning to TRBD1. This CDR3 comprises 16 residues. Unmatched junction bases numbered 3, after V lost 0 bases and J lost 4 bases. CDR1 is SGHTA and CDR2 is FQGTGA in the germline V gene. CDR3 in amino acids: CASSLTGQGARETQYF. Written as DNA, the CDR3 is TGTGCCAGCAGCTTAACGGGACAGGGGGCGCGAGAGACCCAGTACTTC.

The rearrangement joins TRBV5-1 to TRBJ2-3; 12 bases are a match to TRBD2. The ends lost 4 bases at V and 2 bases at J; junction bases unmatched: 5. The CDR3 totals 16 residues. Germline CDR1 is SGHRS and CDR2 is YFSETQ. CDR3 residues: CASSTWTSGATDTQYF. The CDR3 coding sequence is TGCGCCAGCAGCACTTGGACTAGCGGGGCCACAGATACGCAGTATTTT.

The rearrangement joins TRBV7-2 to TRBJ2-3; D remains ambiguous. The CDR3 has 12 residues. Trimming removed 4 bases at V and 2 bases at J, with 4 bases between. Germline V gene sequence: CDR1 SGHTA, CDR2 FQGNSA. Here the CDR3 reads CASSSSTDTQYF. In DNA form, the CDR3 reads TGTGCCAGCAGCTCATCCACAGATACGCAGTATTTT. Drawing the rest from reference TRBV7-2 and TRBJ2-3, the complete variable domain is GAGVSQSPSNKVTEKGKDVELRCDPISGHTALYWYRQSLGQGLEFLIYFQGNSAPDKSGLPSDRFSAERTGGSVSTLTIQRTQQEDSAVYLCASSSSTDTQYFGPGTRLTVL.